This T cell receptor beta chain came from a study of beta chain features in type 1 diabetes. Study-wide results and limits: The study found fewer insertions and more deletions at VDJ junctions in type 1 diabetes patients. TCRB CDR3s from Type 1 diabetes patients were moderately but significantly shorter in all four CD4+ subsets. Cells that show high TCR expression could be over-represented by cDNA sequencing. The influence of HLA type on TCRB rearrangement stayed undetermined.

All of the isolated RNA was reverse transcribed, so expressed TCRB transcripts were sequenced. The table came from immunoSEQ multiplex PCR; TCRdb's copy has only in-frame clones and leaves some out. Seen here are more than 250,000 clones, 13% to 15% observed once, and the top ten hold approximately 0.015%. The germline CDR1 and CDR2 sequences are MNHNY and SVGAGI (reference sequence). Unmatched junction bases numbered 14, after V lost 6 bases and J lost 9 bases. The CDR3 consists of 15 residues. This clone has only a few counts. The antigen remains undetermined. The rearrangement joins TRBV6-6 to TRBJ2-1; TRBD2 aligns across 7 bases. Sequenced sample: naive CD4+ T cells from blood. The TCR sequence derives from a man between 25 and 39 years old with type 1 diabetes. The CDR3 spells CASSFTSVPSTEQFF. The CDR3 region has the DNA TGTGCCAGCAGCTTCACTAGCGTCCCGTCCACTGAGCAGTTCTTC.